What follows are 7 T cell receptor beta chains derived from one specimen sequenced in a study of low-dose radiotherapy and immunotherapy resistance in tumors. Time point in this sample: before trial treatment. TRAV- and TRBV-specific primers primed first-strand cDNA, covering alpha and beta chains. The PCR that amplified TCRs ran for roughly 20 cycles, relying on a constant-region primer and a V-primer adapter. TCRdb reprocessed the reads with MiXCR, giving one entry per CDR3 protein. The sample holds approximately 84,000 distinct CDR3 sequences, over 15% seen once. The sequencing here drew on PBMCs, taken before treatment. Receptors were obtained from a male donor with prostate cancer.

The chain uses TRBV2 and TRBJ1-5; the D is unclear. Deletions cut 3 bases from V and 2 bases from J, with 11 bases between. Germline assignment: CDR1 SNHLY and CDR2 FYNNEI. This CDR3 is built from 15 residues. CDR3 bases: TGTGCCAGCAGTGAGTCGGCAGGAGGCAATCAGCCCCAGCATTTT. As protein: CASSESAGGNQPQHF.

This clonotype was seen ten or more times. CDR3 amino acids: CASSLKRVSTDTQYF. CDR3 nucleotides: TGCGCCAGCAGCTTGAAGCGGGTGAGCACAGATACGCAGTATTTT. This rearrangement joins TRBV5-1 to TRBJ2-3, with D tentatively TRBD2 (6 bases). The CDR3 runs 15 residues. The germline V and J ends were trimmed by 1 base and 0 bases, with 9 bases remaining between them. The germline gives CDR1 SGHRS, CDR2 YFSETQ.

Ten or more counts support this clonotype. This chain uses TRBV11-2 with TRBJ2-3; maybe TRBD1 (6 bases). V was cut by 5 bases and J by 2 bases, with 17 bases left in between. Germline lookup yields CDR1 SGHAT and CDR2 FQNNGV. The CDR3 extends over 16 amino acids. CDR3 DNA: TGTGCCAGCAGCCCCGATGGCAGGGGAATCACAGATACGCAGTATTTT. Protein sequence: CASSPDGRGITDTQYF.

The CDR3 sequence is CASGGDSTDTQYF. The CDR3 region has the DNA TGTGCCAGCGGGGGGGACAGCACAGATACGCAGTATTTT. This sequence joins TRBV2 and TRBJ2-3; 7 bases are a match to TRBD2. The junction had 2 bases not matched to a gene; V was cut back by 8 bases and J by 0 bases. CDR3 length: 13 residues. Germline CDR1 reads SNHLY; CDR2 reads FYNNEI.

This clonotype came up many times. The rearrangement links TRBV4-2 to TRBJ2-3; 9 nucleotides line up with TRBD2. Germline lookup yields CDR1 LGHNA and CDR2 YNFKEQ. The CDR3 consists of 15 residues. The V gene end was trimmed by 8 bases and the J gene end by 6 bases; junction bases not matched to a gene: 12. The CDR3 region has the DNA TGTGCCAGCGGACGTAGCGGGGGCGCCGAGGATACGCAGTATTTT. Translating gives CASGRSGGAEDTQYF.

This clonotype was recorded only once. With a much larger clone just one base away, this may be a read error. The chain is built from TRBV5-1 and TRBJ2-5, with D possibly being TRBD1 (6 bases). This CDR3 has 15 amino acids. The germline CDR1 and CDR2 sequences are SGHRS and YFSETQ. CDR3 in amino acids: CASSFRTGQGETRYF. The CDR3 DNA follows: TGCGCCAGCAGCTTCCGTACAGGGCAGGGTGAGACCCGGTACTTC.

In its sample, this clonotype was seen once. The chain uses TRBV5-6 and TRBJ1-4, with 9 bases identical to TRBD1. CDR3 length: 16 amino acids. V was pared by 2 bases and J by 7 bases, with 9 bases of the junction left unmatched. Germline V gene sequence: CDR1 SGHDT, CDR2 YYEEEE. The CDR3: CASSFTKTGGREKLFF. DNA of the CDR3: TGTGCCAGCAGCTTCACCAAGACAGGGGGGCGTGAAAAACTGTTTTTT.